This TCR beta chain stems from a study of control samples from healthy donors and cancer patients. Clones were read by immunoSEQ multiplex PCR, and TCRdb kept only the in-frame ones, dropping some. Seen here are some 130,000 clones, about 95% observed once, and the top ten hold 3.6%. This clone was seen a single time. The clonotype was recovered from a man aged 25-45 years in good health. Sequencing was carried out using blood.

CDR3 DNA sequence: TGTGCCAGTCTCCCCGACTCCTACAATGAGCAGTTCTTC. It specifies CASLPDSYNEQFF. This sequence joins TRBV11-2 and TRBJ2-1; no clear D gene. The CDR3 length is 13 residues. Germline-derived CDR1 and CDR2 are SGHAT and FQNNGV. Trimming removed 9 bases at V and 0 bases at J, with 9 bases between.